This T cell receptor (beta chain) was identified during a study of beta chain features in type 1 diabetes (dated by TCRdb to 2017 to 2018). At the level of the whole study: No differences in mean age, gender distribution, total cell number or subset yield were found between patients and healthy donors. Across all samples, 90 million to 130 million sorted cells were examined, and cell number per subset correlated strongly with RNA yield. In the study, recently diagnosed type 1 diabetes patients and matched healthy donors were compared on the TCRB repertoires of their sorted circulating CD4+ T cell subsets. Naive and central memory subsets were obtained from all 30 or so donors, but regulatory and stem cell-like memory subsets were isolated from only 8 patients and roughly 8 healthy donors.

The entire amount of isolated RNA was reverse transcribed using the High Capacity cDNA Reverse Transcription Kit, so the sequenced TCRB transcripts were expressed ones. Naive, central memory and regulatory T cell samples underwent deep immunoSEQ sequencing, averaging about 3.57 million total reads per sample. Sorted cells were lysed in RLT buffer and RNA was extracted with DNase-treated RNeasy Micro or Mini kits, depending on cell number. Each cell subset was processed on its own to prevent cross-contamination, while patient and healthy donor samples were processed together. TCRB sequences were amplified from cDNA with the immunoSEQ multiplex PCR, producing 87-bp fragments spanning the CDR3 region. The amplicons were sequenced using the Illumina HiSeq platform. Per the authors' processing: Synthetic template baselines were used to correct PCR bias computationally, reads within Hamming distance 2 were collapsed, and singletons that could not be merged were discarded. By aligning reads against IMGT, V, D and J genes, CDR3 length, and insertions or deletions at six rearrangement sites were assigned. Clonotype counts were normalized to sorted cell number within each subset before computing true diversity and Gini coefficients with the tcR R package. The overlap coefficient, calculated on TCRB nucleotide sequences, was used to quantify repertoire sharing. Out-of-frame TCRB sequences from naive cells were analyzed as a proxy for the pre-selection repertoire. The immuneACCESS repertoire file appears here via TCRdb, limited to in-frame rearrangements. These files lack a portion of the clones; in checked studies, under half of the deficit traces to unresolved V genes, and the cause of the others is not known. That table is the source of V, J and clone size, and D and trimming were worked out from the DNA. This sample comprises under 300,000 clones, around 24% of them detected only once. The ten top clones hold more than 0.009% of the sample.

In regard to this clone: No cognate antigen has been identified for it. No much larger clone is present one base from it, and per-base qualities are unavailable.

The cysteine opens and the phenylalanine closes a CDR3 of 13 amino acids. Only the CDR3 region is kept as DNA, spanning 39 bases read in frame from base 1. CDR1 and CDR2, per the germline V gene, are SGHRS and YFSETQ. Trimming costs V 4 bases and J 1 base, and their ends lie 6 bases apart. Overall results and qualifications from the work: Type 1 diabetes patients showed a moderate but significant shortening of TCRB CDR3 length in all four CD4+ subsets. Shorter templates might be favored by PCR, yet because patient and control samples were amplified and corrected together, any such skew would affect both groups equally. Patients with type 1 diabetes made fewer insertions and deleted more nucleotides at VDJ recombination sites, implying thymic rearrangement abnormalities. Because cDNA was sequenced instead of genomic DNA, highly expressing activated cells could be over-represented, though the groups showed no difference in activation or CD3 levels. The naive, central memory and regulatory TCRB repertoires appeared to resemble one another more closely among patients than among healthy donors. Only small numbers of individuals were included in the HLA sub-analyses, which left unresolved whether HLA type had any influence on TCRB rearrangement.

Each donor gave one peripheral blood draw, averaging approximately 0.12 L, which was collected into heparinised tubes. A BD FACSAria II was used to sort naive, central memory, regulatory and stem cell-like memory CD4+ T cells with a panel that included CD45RO, CCR7, CD25, CD127, CD95 and CD27. All sorted populations exceeded 98% purity. Right away, PBMCs were isolated by Lymphoprep density gradient centrifugation and were stained directly, with no culture step. Samples were stained and sorted in pairs, with one healthy donor and one patient per experiment, so that batch effects were minimized. This receptor chain uses TRBV5-1 and TRBJ2-1, and perhaps TRBD1 as D gene, on 6 matching bases. Sequenced: naive CD4+ T cells from blood. The cell subset or site label, read with the paper, signifies: true naive CD4+ T cells. This clonotype originated in a woman aged 25 to 45 with type 1 diabetes. The nucleotide sequence reads TGCGCCAGCAGCACAGGGTCCTACAATGAGCAGTTCTTC. It codes for CASSTGSYNEQFF.